A single sample is the source of the 26 T cell receptor beta chains below, sequenced in a study of identical twins. TCRdb called the 5' RACE reads again in MiXCR, with one record for every CDR3 protein. The sample includes approximately 620,000 distinct CDR3 sequences, about 9.4% of them seen just once. This sample also appeared in a second study, on yellow fever vaccine responses in identical twins.

Sequences were obtained from PBMCs. These TCRs come from a woman aged 18 to 35 in good health.

V and J are TRBV29-1 and TRBJ2-7, with TRBD2 identical over 7 bases. Germline CDR1 is SQVTM and CDR2 is ANQGSEA. The CDR3 covers 12 residues. The J segment lost 4 bases and the V segment lost 4 bases, leaving 4 bases of the junction unmatched. This CDR3 reads CSVGGGSYEQYF. The CDR3 DNA is TGCAGCGTTGGTGGCGGGAGTTACGAGCAGTACTTC.

This clonotype has just a few counts. The J gene is TRBJ2-1, the V gene TRBV20-1; D may be TRBD2 (5 bases). The CDR3 has 15 amino acids. With 0 bases removed from V and 7 bases from J, the gap between germline ends came to 16 bases. Germline values: CDR1 DFQATT, CDR2 SNEGSKA (reference sequence). CDR3 DNA: TGCAGTGCTAGAGACGGGGTCCGAAATCTTAATGAGCAGTTCTTC. It translates to CSARDGVRNLNEQFF.

This clonotype was seen repeatedly, ten times or more. The chain links TRBV4-3 to TRBJ2-1, with D hard to call. V lost 0 bases and J lost 0, with 9 bases in between. Germline V lookup: CDR1 LGHNA, CDR2 YSLEER. The CDR3 consists of 16 residues. The CDR3 loop reads CASSQDLGTSYNEQFF. CDR3 bases: TGCGCCAGCAGCCAAGACTTAGGTACCTCCTACAATGAGCAGTTCTTC.

This clonotype was seen only a few times. The V call is TRBV27, the J call TRBJ2-1; unclear D gene. There are 16 residues in the CDR3. The V end was cut by 5 bases, the J end by 0 bases, with 14 bases between. Germline V gene data show CDR1 as MNHEY and CDR2 as SMNVEV (reference sequence). In DNA form, the CDR3 reads TGTGCCAGCAGTCCCTTCCCGGGCAACTCCTACAATGAGCAGTTCTTC. Its protein product is CASSPFPGNSYNEQFF.

This clonotype has just a few counts. The V and J genes are TRBV5-1 and TRBJ2-2, with a weak D call TRBD1 (6 bases). V was clipped by 5 bases and J by 6 bases, with 11 bases between them. Germline V gene data show CDR1 as SGHRS and CDR2 as YFSETQ. The CDR3 extends over 13 amino acids. The CDR3 DNA is TGCGCCAGCAGTAATAGACAGGCCGGGGAGCTGTTTTTT. This encodes CASSNRQAGELFF.

V is TRBV6-5 and J is TRBJ1-6; D possibly corresponds to TRBD1 (5 bases). Germline V gives CDR1 MNHEY, CDR2 SVGAGI. V was clipped by 0 bases and J by 0 bases, with 9 bases between them. The CDR3 loop spans 17 amino acids. CDR3 amino acids: CASSYSRQSSYNSPLHF. Here the CDR3 DNA reads TGTGCCAGCAGTTACTCGAGACAGAGCTCCTATAATTCACCCCTCCACTTT.

The CDR3 spells CASKGSGGETQYF. The CDR3 DNA sequence: TGTGCCAGCAAGGGATCAGGTGGAGAGACCCAGTACTTC. The chain recombines TRBV6-2 or TRBV6-3 with TRBJ2-5, with D unresolved. Trimming shortened V by 7 bases and J by 4 bases, and 13 bases separated the two germline ends. Looked up from germline, CDR1 is MNHEY and CDR2 is SVGEGT. This CDR3 is built from 13 residues.

The table lists this clonotype with many counts. CDR3 loop: CASSWTDRESSYEQYF. The CDR3 nucleotides are TGCGCCAGCAGCTGGACGGACAGGGAGAGCTCCTACGAGCAGTACTTC. V usage is TRBV5-1 and J usage is TRBJ2-7; 8 bases line up with TRBD1. The CDR3 sequence is 16 residues long. Germline V gene data show CDR1 as SGHRS and CDR2 as YFSETQ. With 3 bases clipped from V and 0 bases from J, the junction kept 8 bases outside the gene matches.

The table lists this clonotype with a few counts. The rearrangement joins TRBV3-1 to TRBJ2-1; D ambiguous. The V end was cut by 1 base, the J end by 5 bases, with 6 bases between. The CDR3 consists of 13 residues. CDR1 is LGHDT, CDR2 YNNKEL, per germline (reference sequence). The chain's CDR3 is CASSQVADNEQFF. CDR3 nucleotides: TGTGCCAGCAGCCAAGTGGCGGACAATGAGCAGTTCTTC.

This clonotype was observed a single time. The junction and the germline gene differ at one end; a read error may be behind it. V and J are TRBV18 and TRBJ2-7; D is unresolved. The CDR3 runs to 12 residues. CDR1 is KGHSH and CDR2 is LQKENI in the germline V gene. CDR3 sequence (DNA): TGTGCCAGCTCACCACAAGCCTACAAGCAGTACTTC. It translates to CASSPQAYKQYF.

This clonotype was counted between two and nine times. This chain links TRBV9 with TRBJ2-1; D gene unclear. CDR1 is SGDLS and CDR2 is YYNGEE in the germline V gene. This CDR3 has 12 amino acids. V was shortened by 4 bases and J by 6 bases, with 8 bases between the two germline ends. The CDR3 here is CASSSNINEQFF. DNA for the CDR3: TGTGCCAGCAGCTCTAACATCAATGAGCAGTTCTTC.

This clonotype was counted at least ten times. The V call is TRBV7-9, the J call TRBJ2-3; no clear D gene. Looked up from germline, CDR1 is SEHNR and CDR2 is FQNEAQ (reference sequence). V lost 4 bases and J 1 base, leaving 12 bases between the germline ends. The CDR3 has 15 residues. The CDR3 bases are TGTGCCAGCAGCTCGAACACAGCCGGCACAGATACGCAGTATTTT. Its translation is CASSSNTAGTDTQYF.

This clonotype was counted a few times. The J gene is TRBJ2-5, the V gene TRBV11-2; 12 bases are shared with TRBD2. CDR1 is SGHAT, CDR2 FQNNGV, per germline. Trimming at V came to 0 bases and at J to 5 bases, leaving 13 bases not matched to a gene. There are 19 residues in the CDR3. The CDR3 DNA follows: TGTGCCAGCAGCTTAGAGAGGTGGGCTAGCGGGAGGGCCCAGGAGACCCAGTACTTC. This sequence encodes CASSLERWASGRAQETQYF.

There are a few counts of this clonotype. This chain joins TRBV4-1 and TRBJ2-7; unclear D gene. This CDR3 has 13 amino acids. The V gene's germline CDR1 is MGHRA and CDR2 YSYEKL. V shed 4 bases and J shed 5 bases, with 12 bases lying between them. The CDR3 DNA is TGCGCCAGCAGCCTCCAGGTCCTTGACGAGCAGTACTTC. This translates into CASSLQVLDEQYF.

This clonotype was seen ten or more times. The V call is TRBV5-1, the J call TRBJ2-1; 13 bases line up with TRBD2. CDR3 length: 16 residues. CDR1 is SGHRS, CDR2 YFSETQ, per germline. The J segment lost 8 bases and the V segment lost 4 bases, leaving 9 bases of the junction unmatched. The CDR3 region has the DNA TGCGCCAGCAGCCCCGGACTAGCGGGAGAATTCGATGAGCAGTTCTTC. This codes for CASSPGLAGEFDEQFF.

This rearrangement joins TRBV7-9 to TRBJ1-4; unclear D gene. Looked up from germline, CDR1 is SEHNR and CDR2 is FQNEAQ (reference sequence). CDR3 length equals 15 residues. Trimming removed 5 bases from V and 0 bases from J, with 10 bases in between. As DNA, the CDR3 is TGTGCCAGCAGCACCGGACGAGCAACTAATGAAAAACTGTTTTTT. Translating it yields CASSTGRATNEKLFF. Supplemented by reference TRBV7-9 and TRBJ1-4, the full variable domain reads DTGVSQNPRHKITKRGQNVTFRCDPISEHNRLYWYRQTLGQGPEFLTYFQNEAQLEKSRLLSDRFSAERPKGSFSTLEIQRTEQGDSAMYLCASSTGRATNEKLFFGSGTQLSVL.

In this sample, this clonotype turned up a few times. V gene TRBV7-9 combines with J gene TRBJ2-7; D unclear. The V gene lost 7 bases and the J gene lost 4 bases, with 17 bases spanning the gap. This CDR3 is built from 14 residues. Germline CDR1 reads SEHNR; CDR2 reads FQNEAQ (reference sequence). The CDR3 protein is CASTHWGLSYEQYF. The CDR3 nucleotides are TGTGCCAGCACCCATTGGGGTTTGAGTTACGAGCAGTACTTC.

V and J are TRBV5-6 and TRBJ2-7; D is possibly TRBD1 (6 bases). The germline V gene encodes CDR1 SGHDT and CDR2 YYEEEE. The CDR3 totals 15 residues. The V and J ends lost 4 bases and 3 bases respectively, with 17 bases between them. CDR3 sequence (DNA): TGTGCCAGCAGCACAACAGGGATCGCCTTCTACGAGCAGTACTTC. Amino acid sequence: CASSTTGIAFYEQYF.

This clonotype was seen at least ten times. CDR3 in amino acids: CASSQGAGVDYGYTF. The CDR3 DNA is TGCGCCAGCAGCCAAGGGGCCGGGGTGGACTATGGCTACACCTTC. J is TRBJ1-2 and V is TRBV4-3; no firm D call. CDR1 is LGHNA and CDR2 is YSLEER in the germline V gene. The CDR3 contains 15 residues. Trimming stripped 1 base from V and 3 bases from J, with 12 bases between.

This clonotype occurred many times. This sequence joins TRBV9 and TRBJ2-3; D gene ambiguous. This CDR3 spans 12 amino acids. Germline lookup yields CDR1 SGDLS and CDR2 YYNGEE. The ends were cut back, 3 bases at V and 6 bases at J, with 8 bases in the middle. The CDR3 region is CASSGLRDTQYF. In DNA form, the CDR3 reads TGTGCCAGCAGCGGGCTACGTGATACGCAGTATTTT.

The V call is TRBV20-1, the J call TRBJ2-1, with D perhaps matching TRBD2 (6 bases). Between the trimmed V and J ends, which lost 6 bases and 3 bases, there was a span of 18 bases. This CDR3 has 15 amino acids. Per germline, CDR1 DFQATT and CDR2 SNEGSKA (reference sequence). CDR3 loop: CSARVGDSVYNEQFF. As DNA, the CDR3 is TGCAGTGCCCGCGTTGGGGACTCCGTCTACAATGAGCAGTTCTTC.

This clonotype occurred a few times. The chain is built from TRBV10-3 and TRBJ2-3; the D is unclear. CDR1 and CDR2 (germline): ENHRY, SYGVKD. This CDR3 is built from 14 residues. V lost 3 bases, J lost 2 bases, and 9 bases lay in between. CDR3 residues: CAISDHLYTDTQYF. The CDR3 nucleotides are TGTGCCATCAGTGACCACCTTTACACAGATACGCAGTATTTT.

In its sample, this clonotype was seen a few times. The chain carries TRBV6-1 and TRBJ2-7; 8 positions match TRBD1. The germline V gene has CDR1 MNHNS and CDR2 SASEGT. The V segment lost 6 bases and the J segment 7 bases; nucleotides outside the gene matches: 8. The length of the CDR3 is 13 residues. DNA for the CDR3: TGTGCCAGCAGCACAAGGACAGGGTCTGAGCAGTACTTC. Translation: CASSTRTGSEQYF.

This clonotype was recorded many times. The chain joins TRBV12-3 or TRBV12-4 to TRBJ2-3, with D possibly matching TRBD1 (5 bases). The CDR3 runs to 14 residues. V lost 2 bases and J 2 bases, leaving 8 bases between the germline ends. CDR3 amino acids: CASSLQGYTDTQYF. The CDR3 DNA reads as TGTGCCAGCAGTTTACAGGGTTACACAGATACGCAGTATTTT.

This clonotype has just a few counts. The V call is TRBV15, the J call TRBJ2-5; TRBD1 matches 11 bases. CDR3 length: 17 residues. J lost 5 bases, V lost 2 bases, and 10 bases had no gene match. Germline V gene data show CDR1 as LNHNV and CDR2 as YYDKDF (reference sequence). The CDR3 DNA reads as TGTGCCACCAGCAGAAAATCCGGGACAGGGGGGTTGGAGACCCAGTACTTC. Encoded protein: CATSRKSGTGGLETQYF. The complete variable domain, with remaining parts taken from reference TRBV15 and TRBJ2-5, reads DAMVIQNPRYQVTQFGKPVTLSCSQTLNHNVMYWYQQKSSQAPKLLFHYYDKDFNNEADTPDNFQSRRPNTSFCFLDIRSPGLGDTAMYLCATSRKSGTGGLETQYFGPGTRLLVL.

This clonotype came up many times. The chain uses TRBV14 and TRBJ2-5; D is unresolved. From germline, CDR1 is SGHDN and CDR2 FVKESK. The CDR3 is 11 amino acids. Trimming took off 1 base at V and 4 bases at J, with 1 base between the two ends. CDR3 protein: CASSQVETQYF. The CDR3 DNA sequence: TGTGCCAGCAGCCAAGTAGAGACCCAGTACTTC.